Each of the 3 T cell receptor beta chains below was sequenced from the same sample in a study of T cell repertoires in cytomegalovirus infection. TCRdb re-analysed the reads in MiXCR, keeping a single row per CDR3 protein. The top ten clones hold roughly 18% of a sample with hundreds of thousands of distinct CDR3 sequences, around 35% of them seen once. No antigen is known for these receptors. Source: cultured PBMCs, taken from culture after CMV antigen stimulation. These receptors came from a human donor in good health (CMV status not recorded). Some clones in this sample may be carry-over from other donors' samples.

The rearrangement joins TRBV10-3 to TRBJ2-3; 9 bases line up with TRBD2. Germline loops: CDR1 ENHRY, CDR2 SYGVKD. The trim removed 3 bases at V and 6 bases at J, leaving 10 bases unmatched. The CDR3 length is 16 residues. The CDR3 is CAISDLPAGGSDTQYF. DNA of the CDR3: TGTGCCATCAGTGACCTACCAGCGGGAGGATCGGATACGCAGTATTTT.

This clonotype was seen only once. The rearrangement uses TRBV6-6 and TRBJ1-5, with D maybe TRBD1 (5 bases). The germline V gene has CDR1 MNHNY and CDR2 SVGAGI (reference sequence). This CDR3 is 13 amino acids long. V shed 5 bases and J shed 5 bases, with 10 bases lying between them. The CDR3 protein is CASSVRGYQPQHF. The DNA of the CDR3 is TGTGCCAGCAGTGTACGGGGGTATCAGCCCCAGCATTTT.

The rearrangement uses TRBV5-1 and TRBJ1-2; D gene unclear. Per germline, CDR1 SGHRS and CDR2 YFSETQ. V gave up 7 bases and J gave up 8 bases, with 18 bases separating them. The CDR3 runs 13 residues. The CDR3 nucleotides are TGCGCCAGCCACGATGGAGGGCTTTGGGGCTACACCTTC. Protein: CASHDGGLWGYTF.